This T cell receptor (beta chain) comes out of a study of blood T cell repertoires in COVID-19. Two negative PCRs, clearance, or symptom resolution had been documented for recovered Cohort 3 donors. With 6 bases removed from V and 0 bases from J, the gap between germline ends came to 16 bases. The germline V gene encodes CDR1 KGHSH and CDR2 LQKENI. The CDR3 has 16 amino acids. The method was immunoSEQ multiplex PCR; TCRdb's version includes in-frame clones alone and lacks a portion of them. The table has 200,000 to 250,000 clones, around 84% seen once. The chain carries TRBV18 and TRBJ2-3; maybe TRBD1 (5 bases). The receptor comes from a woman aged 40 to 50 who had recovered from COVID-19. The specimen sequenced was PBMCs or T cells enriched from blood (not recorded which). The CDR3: CASSARQSTSTDTQYF. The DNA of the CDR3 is TGTGCCAGCTCCGCCCGACAGTCTACTAGCACAGATACGCAGTATTTT.